Below are 10 T cell receptor beta chains sequenced from a single sample in a study of T-cell reconstitution after alpha-beta-depleted transplantation in children. Unique molecular identifiers tagged the TCRbeta library. TCRdb recomputed calls from the PCR reads with MiXCR, one row per CDR3 protein. The profile shows some 340,000 distinct CDR3 sequences, 10% of them singletons. Sample: PBMCs from the stem cell graft donor, taken from the stem cell graft. These receptors all come from a human donor who donated a stem cell graft to a child with acute lymphoblastic leukemia.

The chain recombines TRBV27 with TRBJ2-3; 10 bases fit TRBD2. J gave up 2 bases and V 3 bases, and 2 bases lay outside the gene matches. The CDR3 contains 15 residues. Germline lookup yields CDR1 MNHEY and CDR2 SMNVEV (reference sequence). This CDR3 is CASSFGTSATDTQYF. The CDR3 DNA is TGTGCCAGCAGTTTCGGGACTAGCGCCACAGATACGCAGTATTTT.

The V gene is TRBV27, the J gene TRBJ2-7, with D maybe TRBD2 (6 bases). The CDR3 runs to 15 residues. V shed 5 bases and J shed 0 bases, with 14 bases lying between them. Germline lookup yields CDR1 MNHEY and CDR2 SMNVEV (reference sequence). CDR3 in amino acids: CASSLHGGSSYEQYF. CDR3 coding DNA: TGTGCCAGCAGTCTTCATGGAGGGAGCTCCTACGAGCAGTACTTC.

This rearrangement joins TRBV4-3 to TRBJ2-1; 9 positions match TRBD2. Germline values: CDR1 LGHNA, CDR2 YSLEER. Trimming at V came to 2 bases and at J to 3 bases, leaving 2 bases not matched to a gene. The CDR3 sequence is 15 residues long. The CDR3 here is CASSQLAGNYNEQFF. The CDR3 bases are TGCGCCAGCAGCCAACTAGCGGGGAACTACAATGAGCAGTTCTTC.

Many counts were recorded for this clonotype. The V call is TRBV10-3, the J call TRBJ2-3, with D unresolved. The CDR3 length is 14 residues. Germline values: CDR1 ENHRY, CDR2 SYGVKD. V lost 8 bases, J lost 0 bases, and 12 bases lay in between. In DNA, the CDR3 is TGTGCCATCGCCATAGCAGACAGCACAGATACGCAGTATTTT. Translation gives CAIAIADSTDTQYF.

The chain has TRBV20-1 and TRBJ2-3; the D is unclear. Germline loops: CDR1 DFQATT, CDR2 SNEGSKA (reference sequence). There are 14 residues in the CDR3. Trimming left V 3 bases short and J 0 bases short, with 10 bases between. CDR3 protein: CSARTSTSTDTQYF. DNA of the CDR3: TGCAGTGCTAGGACTTCCACTAGCACAGATACGCAGTATTTT.

This chain connects TRBV6-1 to TRBJ2-1; no clear D gene. V was trimmed by 6 bases and J by 6 bases, leaving 12 bases between them. Per germline, CDR1 MNHNS and CDR2 SASEGT. This CDR3 spans 13 amino acids. The CDR3 DNA reads as TGTGCCAGCAGACGACGAGTGGCCAATGAGCAGTTCTTC. Translating it yields CASRRRVANEQFF.

The V and J genes are TRBV20-1 and TRBJ2-5; 8 positions agree with TRBD1. From germline, CDR1 is DFQATT and CDR2 SNEGSKA (reference sequence). J was trimmed by 5 bases and V by 4 bases; bases with no gene match: 15. CDR3 length: 16 amino acids. The CDR3 reads CSAIRTGWVGWETQYF. In nucleotides, the CDR3 is TGCAGTGCTATAAGGACAGGGTGGGTCGGTTGGGAGACCCAGTACTTC.

There are many counts of this clonotype. The V call is TRBV12-3 or TRBV12-4, the J call TRBJ1-5; possible D gene TRBD1, 5 bases. The CDR3 spans 15 residues. V gave up 3 bases and J gave up 1 base, with 10 bases separating them. Written as DNA, the CDR3 is TGTGCCAGCAGTTTCGGGACTCAGAGCAATCAGCCCCAGCATTTT. Protein: CASSFGTQSNQPQHF.

This clonotype was picked up a small number of times. This chain joins TRBV9 and TRBJ2-1; D uncertain. Trimming pared 3 bases from V and 2 bases from J, leaving 12 bases between. CDR3 length: 15 residues. From germline, CDR1 is SGDLS and CDR2 YYNGEE. The CDR3 nucleotides read TGTGCCAGCAGCGCCTATGATGTCCCCTACAATGAGCAGTTCTTC. Protein: CASSAYDVPYNEQFF.

This clonotype appeared a few times. Compared with germline, one end of the junction differs, possibly owing to a read error. The chain couples TRBV4-3 to TRBJ1-4; 8 bases align to TRBD1. Germline V lookup: CDR1 LGHNA, CDR2 YSLEER. CDR3 length equals 14 residues. The CDR3: CASSQDTRGQATIF. Written as DNA, the CDR3 is TGCGCCAGCAGCCAAGATACGAGGGGACAGGCGACGATTTTT.